This TCR beta chain was documented in a study of early T cells in non-severe SARS-CoV-2 infection. Trimming cost V 7 bases and J 2 bases, with 15 bases left between them. Germline V gene lookup returns CDR1 MNHEY and CDR2 SVGEGT. There are 14 residues in the CDR3. MiXCR was run by TCRdb on the 5' RACE reads, yielding one entry per CDR3 protein. Of 65,000 to 70,000 distinct CDR3 sequences in the sample, over 9% are singletons; the top ten hold around 1.7%. The chain couples TRBV6-2 or TRBV6-3 to TRBJ2-7; D unresolved. This sequence was found in an adult who was a healthcare worker with PCR-confirmed SARS-CoV-2 infection or an uninfected control (not recorded which). Sequenced input: whole blood. The CDR3 coding sequence is TGTGCCAGCAAAGTGGAACAGCCCGCCTACGAGCAGTACTTC. This sequence encodes CASKVEQPAYEQYF.